A selection of T cell receptor beta chains follows, all from one sample in a study of spatial heterogeneity in lung cancer. TCRdb re-derived calls from the 5' RACE reads in MiXCR, one entry per CDR3 protein. Here the sample spans tens of thousands of distinct CDR3 sequences, 13% being singletons. Material: PBMCs, obtained at surgery. These receptors came from a male donor with early-stage non-small cell lung cancer. CDR3s include the opening cysteine and the closing phenylalanine or tryptophan. D genes are given only for firm matches. Only some rows state a clone size, as once, few, many or a class for expanded clones.

clone_size	d_call	j_call	v_call	cdr3_nt	cdr3_aa
few	-	TRBJ2-1	TRBV5-1	TGCGCCAGCAAGGAGAATCCCGGCTACAATGAGCAGTTCTTC	CASKENPGYNEQFF
few	-	TRBJ2-7	TRBV14	TGTGCCAGCAGCCAAGAACTACAGGGTTCCGAGCAGTACTTC	CASSQELQGSEQYF
many	TRBD1	TRBJ1-1	TRBV19	TGTGCCAGTAGTATTGATGGAGACAGGGCCACTGAAGCTTTCTTT	CASSIDGDRATEAFF
many	-	TRBJ1-6	TRBV12-3/TRBV12-4	TGTGCCAGCGGGGAAAACTCACCCCTCCACTTT	CASGENSPLHF
few	-	TRBJ1-1	TRBV4-2	TGTGCCAGCAGCCAAGATTGGGGTTCCACTGAAGCTTTCTTT	CASSQDWGSTEAFF
many	-	TRBJ1-1	TRBV2	TGTGCCAGCGCAGGCTTGAACACTGAAGCTTTCTTT	CASAGLNTEAFF
-	TRBD1	TRBJ1-5	TRBV27	TGTGCCAGCAGCCCTGGGACAGGCAATCAGCCCCAGCATTTT	CASSPGTGNQPQHF
few	-	TRBJ1-6	TRBV27	TGTGCCACCGGGTCTATTGGGGGACCCCTCCACTTT	CATGSIGGPLHF
-	-	TRBJ2-1	TRBV12-3/TRBV12-4	TGTGCCAGCAGTTTAATGGCGAGGGGGAATGAGCAGTTCTTC	CASSLMARGNEQFF
-	-	TRBJ2-1	TRBV6-2/TRBV6-3	TGTGCCAGCAGTCGCCCGGGAGCGGGTGACTACAATGAGCAGTTCTTC	CASSRPGAGDYNEQFF
few	-	TRBJ1-5	TRBV20-1	TGCAGTGCTAGAGGGGAGGGGGGCAATCAGCCCCAGCATTTT	CSARGEGGNQPQHF
many	-	TRBJ2-3	TRBV3-1	TGTGCCAGCAGCTCTACAGGGACCACAGATACGCAGTATTTT	CASSSTGTTDTQYF
-	TRBD2	TRBJ2-1	TRBV20-1	TGCAGTGCAGGACTAGCGCGCTCCTACAATGAGCAGTTCTTC	CSAGLARSYNEQFF